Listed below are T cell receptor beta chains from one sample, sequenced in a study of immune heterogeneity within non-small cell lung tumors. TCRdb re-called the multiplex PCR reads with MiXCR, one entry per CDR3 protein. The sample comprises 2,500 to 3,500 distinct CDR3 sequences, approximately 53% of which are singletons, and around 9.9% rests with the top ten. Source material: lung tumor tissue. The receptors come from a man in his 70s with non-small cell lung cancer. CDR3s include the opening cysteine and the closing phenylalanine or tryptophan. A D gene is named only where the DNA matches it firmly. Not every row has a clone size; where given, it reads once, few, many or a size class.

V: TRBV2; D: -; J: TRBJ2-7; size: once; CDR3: CASKVEGANF; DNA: TGTGCCAGCAAGGTCGAGGGCGCTAACTTC
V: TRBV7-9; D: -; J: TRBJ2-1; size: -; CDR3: CASSLGWETFYNEQFF; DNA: TGTGCCAGCAGCCTTGGTTGGGAGACCTTTTACAATGAGCAGTTCTTC
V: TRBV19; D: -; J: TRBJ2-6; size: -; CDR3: CASSLPYSGANVLTF; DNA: TGTGCCAGTAGCCTACCCTACTCTGGGGCCAACGTCCTGACTTTC
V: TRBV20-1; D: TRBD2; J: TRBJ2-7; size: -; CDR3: CSARGVEREYEQYF; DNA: TGCAGTGCTAGAGGGGTAGAGCGGGAGTACGAGCAGTACTTC
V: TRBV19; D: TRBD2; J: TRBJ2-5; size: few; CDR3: CASSIVSGSPETQYF; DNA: TGTGCCAGTAGTATAGTTAGCGGGAGCCCCGAGACCCAGTACTTC
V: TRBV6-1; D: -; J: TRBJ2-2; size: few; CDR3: CASHRSRRNTGELFF; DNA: TGTGCCAGCCACAGGTCCCGGAGGAACACCGGGGAGCTGTTTTTT
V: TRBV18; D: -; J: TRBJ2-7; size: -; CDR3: CASSPPWGNDYEQYF; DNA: TGTGCCAGCTCACCACCCTGGGGGAACGACTACGAGCAGTACTTC
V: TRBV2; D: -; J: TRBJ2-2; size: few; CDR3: CARRGYTGELLF; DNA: TGTGCCAGGCGGGGTTACACCGGGGAGCTGCTTTTT
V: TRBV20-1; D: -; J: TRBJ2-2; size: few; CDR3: CSARHRESATGELFF; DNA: TGCAGTGCTCGACATAGGGAGTCGGCCACCGGGGAGCTGTTTTTT
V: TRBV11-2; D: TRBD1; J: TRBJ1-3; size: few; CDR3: CASSTRTGLGNTIYF; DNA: TGTGCCAGCAGCACTCGGACAGGCCTAGGAAACACCATATATTTT
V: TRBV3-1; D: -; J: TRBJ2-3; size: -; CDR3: CASSPRGLGTDTQYF; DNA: TGTGCCAGCAGCCCAAGGGGACTCGGCACAGATACGCAGTATTTT
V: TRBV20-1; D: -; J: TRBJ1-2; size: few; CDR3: CSARDGERYGYTF; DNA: TGCAGTGCTAGAGATGGGGAGAGATATGGCTACACCTTC
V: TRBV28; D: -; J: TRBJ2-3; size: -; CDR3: CASSFEAGITDTQYF; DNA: TGTGCCAGCAGTTTTGAGGCAGGGATCACAGATACGCAGTATTTC
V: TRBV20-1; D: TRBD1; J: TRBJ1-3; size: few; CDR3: CSGQGAGNTIYF; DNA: TGCAGCGGACAGGGGGCTGGAAACACCATATATTTT
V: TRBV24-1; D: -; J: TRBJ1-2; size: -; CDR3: CATSDFTGYGYTF; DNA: TGTGCCACCAGTGATTTTACGGGTTATGGCTACACCTTC
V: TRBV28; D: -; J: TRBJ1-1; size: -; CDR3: CASNLGTESFF; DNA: TGTGCCAGCAATCTCGGTACTGAATCTTTCTTT
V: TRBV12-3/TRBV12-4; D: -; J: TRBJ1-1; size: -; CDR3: CASSFGGGTEAFF; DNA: TGTGCCAGCAGTTTTGGGGGCGGTACTGAAGCTTTCTTT
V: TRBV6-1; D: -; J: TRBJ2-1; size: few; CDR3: CASKSNNEQFF; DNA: TGTGCCAGCAAAAGTAACAATGAGCAGTTCTTC
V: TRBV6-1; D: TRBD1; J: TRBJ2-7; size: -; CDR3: CAVLGQGIVEQYF; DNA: TGTGCCGTACTCGGACAGGGAATTGTCGAGCAGTACTTC
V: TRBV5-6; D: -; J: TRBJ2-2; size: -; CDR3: CASSFLPQYLNTGELFF; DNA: TGTGCCAGCAGCTTTTTGCCCCAGTACTTGAACACCGGGGAGCTGTTTTTT
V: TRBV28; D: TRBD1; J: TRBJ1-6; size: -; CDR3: CASGTGSFNSPLHF; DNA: TGTGCCAGTGGGACAGGGAGTTTTAATTCACCCCTCCACTTT
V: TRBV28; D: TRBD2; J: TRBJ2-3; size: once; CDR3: CASSRPASGATDTQYF; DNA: TGTGCCAGCAGCCGACCGGCTAGCGGAGCCACAGATACGCAGTATTTT
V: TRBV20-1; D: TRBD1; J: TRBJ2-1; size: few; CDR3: CSARRAPGQGFNEQFF; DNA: TGCAGTGCTAGGAGGGCGCCGGGACAGGGCTTTAATGAGCAGTTCTTC
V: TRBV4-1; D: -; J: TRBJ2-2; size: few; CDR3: CASSFERTGELFF; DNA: TGCGCCAGCAGCTTCGAAAGGACCGGGGAGCTGTTTTTT
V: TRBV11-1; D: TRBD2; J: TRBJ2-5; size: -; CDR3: CASSILAGGAETQYF; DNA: TGTGCCAGCAGCATCCTAGCGGGAGGAGCCGAGACCCAGTACTTC
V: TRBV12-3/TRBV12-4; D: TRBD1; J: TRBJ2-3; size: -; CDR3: CASSPGQGITDTQYF; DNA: TGTGCCAGCAGCCCGGGACAGGGGATCACAGATACGCAGTATTTT
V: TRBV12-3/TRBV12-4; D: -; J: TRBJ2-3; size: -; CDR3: CASYVGFTDTQYF; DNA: TGTGCCAGCTATGTGGGGTTCACAGATACGCAGTATTTT
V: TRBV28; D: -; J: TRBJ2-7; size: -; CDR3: CASTPPRGEQYF; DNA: TGTGCCAGCACTCCTCCCCGGGGCGAGCAGTACTTC